The source of this T cell receptor beta chain is a study of blood T cell repertoires in COVID-19. This CDR3 is built from 15 residues. Losses at the gene ends were 0 bases for V and 4 bases for J; bases not matched to a gene: 8. Germline values: CDR1 GTSNPN, CDR2 SVGIG (reference sequence). This table comes from immunoSEQ multiplex PCR, and its TCRdb copy is limited to in-frame clones, with some not included. The sample lists under 200,000 clones; more than 60% were seen once. The chain uses TRBV30 and TRBJ1-1; 7 bases agree with TRBD1. The sequenced material came from peripheral blood. The clonotype was recovered from a man between 60 and 75 years old with acute or convalescent COVID-19. DNA for the CDR3: TGTGCCTGGAGTGTACAGGGGATGTTTGGCACTGAAGCTTTCTTT. This encodes CAWSVQGMFGTEAFF.